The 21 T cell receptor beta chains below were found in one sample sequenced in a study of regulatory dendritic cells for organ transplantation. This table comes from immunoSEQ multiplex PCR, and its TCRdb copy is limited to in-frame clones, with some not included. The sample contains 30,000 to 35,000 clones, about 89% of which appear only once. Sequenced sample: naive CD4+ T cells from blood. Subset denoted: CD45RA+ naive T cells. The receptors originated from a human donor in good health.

DNA of the CDR3: TGTGCCAGCAAAACCTCAACCCCCGGGACGGGAAATCTCTATGGCTACACCTTC. This encodes CASKTSTPGTGNLYGYTF. J is TRBJ1-2 and V is TRBV27, with D tentatively TRBD1 (5 bases). CDR3 size: 18 residues. Trimming removed 7 bases at V and 4 bases at J, with 28 bases between. Germline CDR1 is MNHEY and CDR2 is SMNVEV (reference sequence).

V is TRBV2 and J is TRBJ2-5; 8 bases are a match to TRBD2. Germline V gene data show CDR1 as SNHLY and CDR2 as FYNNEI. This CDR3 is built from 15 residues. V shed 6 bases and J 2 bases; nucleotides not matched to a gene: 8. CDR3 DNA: TGTGCCAGCAGAGCGCCAGCGGGGGTTCAAGAGACCCAGTACTTC. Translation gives CASRAPAGVQETQYF.

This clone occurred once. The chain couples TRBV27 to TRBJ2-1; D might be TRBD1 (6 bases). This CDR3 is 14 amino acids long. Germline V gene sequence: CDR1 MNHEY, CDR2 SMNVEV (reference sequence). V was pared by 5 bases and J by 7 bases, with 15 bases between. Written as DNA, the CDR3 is TGTGCCAGCAGTCCCCTGGACAGCGAAAATGAGCAGTTCTTC. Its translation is CASSPLDSENEQFF.

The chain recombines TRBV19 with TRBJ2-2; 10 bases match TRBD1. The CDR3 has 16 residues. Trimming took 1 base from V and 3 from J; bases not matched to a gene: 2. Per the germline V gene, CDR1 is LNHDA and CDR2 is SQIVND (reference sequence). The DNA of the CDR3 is TGTGCCAGTAGTATAGTGGACAGGGGGTACACCGGGGAGCTGTTTTTT. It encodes CASSIVDRGYTGELFF.

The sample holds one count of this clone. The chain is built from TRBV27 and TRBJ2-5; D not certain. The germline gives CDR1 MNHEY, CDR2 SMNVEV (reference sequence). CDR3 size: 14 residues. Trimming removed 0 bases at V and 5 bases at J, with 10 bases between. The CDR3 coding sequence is TGTGCCAGCAGTTTATCGGTTAGACGGGAGACCCAGTACTTC. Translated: CASSLSVRRETQYF.

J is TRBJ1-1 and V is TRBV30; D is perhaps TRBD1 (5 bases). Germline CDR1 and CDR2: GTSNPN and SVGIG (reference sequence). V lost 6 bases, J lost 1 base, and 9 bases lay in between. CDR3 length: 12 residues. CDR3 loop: CACQTANTEAFF. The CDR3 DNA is TGTGCCTGCCAGACAGCGAACACTGAAGCTTTCTTT. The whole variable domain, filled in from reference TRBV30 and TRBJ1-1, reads SQTIHQWPATLVQPVGSPLSLECTVEGTSNPNLYWYRQAAGRGLQLLFYSVGIGQISSEVPQNLSASRPQDRQFILSSKKLLLSDSGFYLCACQTANTEAFFGQGTRLTVV.

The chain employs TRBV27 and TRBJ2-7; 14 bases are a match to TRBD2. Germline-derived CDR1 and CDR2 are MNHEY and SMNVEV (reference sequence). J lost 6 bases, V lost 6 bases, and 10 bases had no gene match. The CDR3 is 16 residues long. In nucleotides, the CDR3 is TGTGCCAGCAGAAAACTGACTAGCGGGGGGGCTAGCGAGCAGTACTTC. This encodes CASRKLTSGGASEQYF.

The CDR3 nucleotides are TGTGCCAGCAGTTTCCCTGGGAGCAGGGGGCTTACCGGGGAGCTGTTTTTT. Protein sequence: CASSFPGSRGLTGELFF. The V call is TRBV28, the J call TRBJ2-2, with 8 bases aligning to TRBD1. V trimming: 3 bases; J trimming: 5 bases; junction bases outside the gene matches: 11. CDR3 length equals 17 residues. Per germline, CDR1 MDHEN and CDR2 SYDVKM.

CDR3 region: CASSLGQGRGQPQHF. The DNA for the CDR3 is TGTGCCAGCAGCTTGGGGCAGGGCCGGGGTCAGCCCCAGCATTTT. This chain connects TRBV5-5 to TRBJ1-5; D is possibly TRBD1 (5 bases). V dropped 0 bases and J dropped 6 bases, with 13 bases sitting between them. From germline, CDR1 is SGHKS and CDR2 YYEKEE (reference sequence). This CDR3 contains 15 residues.

CDR3 sequence: CASSLPVQTHTDTQYF. As DNA, the CDR3 is TGTGCCAGCAGCTTGCCTGTCCAAACCCACACAGATACGCAGTATTTT. The chain has TRBV5-4 and TRBJ2-3, with unresolved D. The CDR3 totals 16 residues. Trimming removed 1 base from V and 2 bases from J, with 14 bases in between. In germline, CDR1 is SGHNT, CDR2 YYREEE (reference sequence).

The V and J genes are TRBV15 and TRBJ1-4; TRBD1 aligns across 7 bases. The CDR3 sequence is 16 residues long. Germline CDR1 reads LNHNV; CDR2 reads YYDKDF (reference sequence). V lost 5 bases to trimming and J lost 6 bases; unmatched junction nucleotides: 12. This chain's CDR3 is CATSAPTGNHYEKLFF. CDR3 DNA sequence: TGTGCCACCAGCGCGCCGACAGGGAACCACTATGAAAAACTGTTTTTT.

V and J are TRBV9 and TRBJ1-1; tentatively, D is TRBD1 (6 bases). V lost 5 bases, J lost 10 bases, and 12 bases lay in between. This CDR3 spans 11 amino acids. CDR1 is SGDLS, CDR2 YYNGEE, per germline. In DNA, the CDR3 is TGTGCCAGCAGTACACCGGGGGCAGCTTTCTTT. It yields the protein CASSTPGAAFF. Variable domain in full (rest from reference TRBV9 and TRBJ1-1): DSGVTQTPKHLITATGQRVTLRCSPRSGDLSVYWYQQSLDQGLQFLIQYYNGEERAKGNILERFSAQQFPDLHSELNLSSLELGDSALYFCASSTPGAAFFGQGTRLTVV.

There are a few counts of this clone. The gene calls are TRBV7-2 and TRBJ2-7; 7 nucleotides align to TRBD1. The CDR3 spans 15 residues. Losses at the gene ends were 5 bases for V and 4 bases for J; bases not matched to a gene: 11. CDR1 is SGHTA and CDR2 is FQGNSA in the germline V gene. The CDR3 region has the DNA TGTGCCAGCAGCCTTGGACAGGTATTCCTTTACGAGCAGTACTTC. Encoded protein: CASSLGQVFLYEQYF.

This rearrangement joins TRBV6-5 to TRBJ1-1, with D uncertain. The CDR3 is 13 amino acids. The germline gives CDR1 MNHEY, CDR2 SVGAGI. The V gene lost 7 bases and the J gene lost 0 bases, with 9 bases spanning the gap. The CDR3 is CASTRDLNTEAFF. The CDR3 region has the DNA TGTGCCAGCACCAGAGACCTGAACACTGAAGCTTTCTTT.

The CDR3 DNA sequence: TGCGCCAGCAGGAGAACCTACGAGCAGTACTTC. Translation gives CASRRTYEQYF. V usage is TRBV23-1 and J usage is TRBJ2-7; no clear D. TRBV23-1 is given ORF status, its function remaining uncertain. Trimming left V 6 bases short and J 2 bases short, with 5 bases between. This CDR3 spans 11 amino acids.

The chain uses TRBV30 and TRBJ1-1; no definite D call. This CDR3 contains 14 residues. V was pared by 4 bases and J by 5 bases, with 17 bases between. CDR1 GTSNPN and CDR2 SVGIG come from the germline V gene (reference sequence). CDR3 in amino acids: CAWTPREWETEAFF. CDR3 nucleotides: TGTGCCTGGACCCCGAGGGAATGGGAAACTGAAGCTTTCTTT.

In DNA form, the CDR3 reads TGTGCCAGCAGCTTAGTCGTGCTGAATTCACCCCTCCACTTT. Amino acids: CASSLVVLNSPLHF. This sequence joins TRBV11-2 and TRBJ1-6, with D unresolved. The CDR3 contains 14 residues. CDR1 and CDR2 from the germline V gene are SGHAT and FQNNGV. Deletions cut 1 base from V and 7 bases from J, with 8 bases between.

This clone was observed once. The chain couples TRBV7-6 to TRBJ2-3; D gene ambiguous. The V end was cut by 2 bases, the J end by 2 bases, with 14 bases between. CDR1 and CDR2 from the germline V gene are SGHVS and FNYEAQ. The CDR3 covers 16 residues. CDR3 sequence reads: CASSLSAREYTDTQYF. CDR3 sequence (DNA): TGTGCCAGCAGCTTATCTGCCCGCGAGTACACAGATACGCAGTATTTT.

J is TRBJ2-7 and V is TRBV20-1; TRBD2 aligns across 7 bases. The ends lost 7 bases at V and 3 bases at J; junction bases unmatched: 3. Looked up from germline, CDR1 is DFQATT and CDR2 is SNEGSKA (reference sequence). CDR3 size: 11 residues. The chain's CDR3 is CSVGTIYEQYF. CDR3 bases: TGCAGTGTTGGGACTATCTACGAGCAGTACTTC.

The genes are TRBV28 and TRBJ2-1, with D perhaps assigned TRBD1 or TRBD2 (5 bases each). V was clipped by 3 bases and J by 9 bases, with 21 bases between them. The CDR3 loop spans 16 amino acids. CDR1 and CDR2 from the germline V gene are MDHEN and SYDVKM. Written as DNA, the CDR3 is TGTGCCAGCAGTTTGGGCCCTTCCGGGACCCCCGGTGAGCAGTTCTTC. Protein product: CASSLGPSGTPGEQFF.

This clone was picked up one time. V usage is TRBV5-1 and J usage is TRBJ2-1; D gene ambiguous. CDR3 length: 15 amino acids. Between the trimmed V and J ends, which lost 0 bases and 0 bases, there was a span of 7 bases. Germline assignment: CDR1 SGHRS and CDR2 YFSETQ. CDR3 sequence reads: CASSLDYGSYNEQFF. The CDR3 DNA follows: TGCGCCAGCAGCTTGGATTACGGCTCCTACAATGAGCAGTTCTTC.